This T cell receptor beta chain emerged from a study of Ad26.COV2.S vaccination and SARS-CoV-2 variants. Treatment of the sample: some 20 received Ad26.COV2.S at low or high dose, single or two shots; roughly five received placebo; per-sample allocation not given. After the first vaccine or placebo injection, samples were drawn on day 63. Profiled with immunoSEQ multiplex PCR; TCRdb holds only in-frame clones, not every one. This table holds about 680,000 clones, approximately 88% found once. V lost 4 bases to trimming and J lost 0 bases, with 14 bases between them. The CDR3 consists of 16 residues. CDR1 is SGHTA and CDR2 is FQGNSA in the germline V gene. This clone was seen only once.

This chain connects TRBV7-2 to TRBJ2-3; weak D call: TRBD2 (5 bases). Sequenced material: peripheral blood, taken in a trial of Ad26.COV2.S vaccine versus placebo. The sequence derives from a person aged 18-60 years who received the Ad26.COV2.S COVID-19 vaccine or a placebo. The CDR3 region is CASSSRAGISTDTQYF. The DNA for the CDR3 is TGTGCCAGCAGCTCCCGGGCGGGTATTAGCACAGATACGCAGTATTTT.